This TCR beta chain was sequenced for a study of T cell responses to AZD1222 COVID-19 vaccine. Broader study findings: Following two doses of AZD1222, Spike-specific TCR breadth and depth rose. Only a handful of AZD1222 recipients, roughly six in all, had baseline seropositivity.

The CDR3 totals 14 residues. Deletions cut 5 bases from V and 8 bases from J, with 19 bases between. The germline V gene has CDR1 SGDLS and CDR2 YYNGEE. Assay used: immunoSEQ multiplex PCR; TCRdb lists only in-frame clones, some missing. Here the sample spans under 150,000 clones, roughly 92% being singletons. Worth noting for this clone: What it binds is not known.

V is TRBV9 and J is TRBJ1-1; D call uncertain. The TCR was taken from an adult who received the AZD1222 COVID-19 vaccine. Sequencing was performed on peripheral blood, taken 28 days after the second AZD1222 dose. This CDR3 is CASSRQDLFIEAFF. CDR3 coding DNA: TGTGCCAGCAGTAGACAAGACCTCTTCATAGAAGCTTTCTTT. Based on the CDR3 plus reference TRBV9 and TRBJ1-1, the full variable domain is DSGVTQTPKHLITATGQRVTLRCSPRSGDLSVYWYQQSLDQGLQFLIQYYNGEERAKGNILERFSAQQFPDLHSELNLSSLELGDSALYFCASSRQDLFIEAFFGQGTRLTVV.